The 5 T cell receptor beta chains presented below share a single source sample, sequenced in a study of cytomegalovirus exposure and HLA in healthy donors. Produced via immunoSEQ multiplex PCR; TCRdb's table is partial and in-frame only. Here the sample spans more than 95,000 clones, about 85% being singletons. Sequenced: PBMCs. These receptors were collected from a man between 18 and 29 years old in good health and CMV-seropositive.

V usage is TRBV20-1 and J usage is TRBJ2-7, with TRBD1 as a possible D gene (5 bases). Per the germline V gene, CDR1 is DFQATT and CDR2 is SNEGSKA (reference sequence). The CDR3 runs to 11 residues. Trimming took 6 bases from V and 1 from J, leaving 7 bases between them. CDR3 bases: TGCAGTGCCGACAGATCCTACGAGCAGTACTTC. The encoded protein is CSADRSYEQYF.

This clone was seen a few times. The chain joins TRBV19 to TRBJ2-6, with D perhaps TRBD1 (6 bases). The V and J ends lost 7 bases and 0 bases respectively, with 16 bases between them. The CDR3 totals 17 residues. CDR1 is LNHDA and CDR2 is SQIVND in the germline V gene (reference sequence). CDR3 sequence reads: CASKTGTLNSGANVLTF. The CDR3 DNA follows: TGTGCCAGTAAGACAGGAACACTTAACTCTGGGGCCAACGTCCTGACTTTC.

The chain couples TRBV4-1 to TRBJ1-4; the D gene is possibly TRBD1 (6 bases). This CDR3 is built from 14 residues. Looked up from germline, CDR1 is MGHRA and CDR2 is YSYEKL. Trimming took off 1 base at V and 8 bases at J, with 11 bases between the two ends. The CDR3 DNA reads as TGCGCCAGCAGCCAAGGTCAGGGGCGGGAAAAACTGTTTTTT. It translates to CASSQGQGREKLFF.

The chain combines TRBV4-3 with TRBJ1-5; the D is unclear. Germline V lookup: CDR1 LGHNA, CDR2 YSLEER. The V end was cut by 0 bases, the J end by 7 bases, with 13 bases between. This CDR3 is built from 15 residues. The CDR3, as DNA: TGCGCCAGCAGCCAAGAAATCGGGGTAAAACAGCCCCAGCATTTT. This translates into CASSQEIGVKQPQHF.

The rearrangement uses TRBV28 and TRBJ2-7; possibly TRBD1 for D (6 bases). Trimming stripped 7 bases from V and 3 bases from J, with 10 bases between. CDR1 MDHEN and CDR2 SYDVKM come from the germline V gene. The CDR3 is made up of 12 amino acids. CDR3 residues: CASKSGDYEQYF. The CDR3 DNA follows: TGTGCCAGCAAATCAGGGGACTACGAGCAGTACTTC.